What follows is one T cell receptor (beta chain) and its context. Its cognate antigen is unknown. The CDR3 has 11 residues. Germline-derived CDR1 and CDR2 are DFQATT and SNEGSKA (reference sequence). V shed 7 bases, J shed 5 bases, and the junction held 4 bases outside the gene matches. The data were taken from a study of cytotoxic CD8 clonotypes in ibrutinib-treated CLL. Study information: With a range of 6 to 36, the median treatment time before response samples were taken was over 9 months. General observations from the study: Relative to age-matched healthy donors, clonality at baseline was higher, and it tracked circulating CD8+ T-cell counts.

Using immunoSEQ multiplex PCR, the repertoire was profiled, and TCRdb retains in-frame clones only, with some absent. The sample carries 300,000 or so clones, 67% recorded once. The input for sequencing was PBMCs, taken after 36 months of ibrutinib treatment. The sequence came from a human donor with chronic lymphocytic leukemia. V is TRBV20-1 and J is TRBJ1-1; 7 bases align to TRBD1. Here the CDR3 reads CSGQGGTEAFF. DNA for the CDR3: TGCAGTGGACAGGGAGGAACTGAAGCTTTCTTT.